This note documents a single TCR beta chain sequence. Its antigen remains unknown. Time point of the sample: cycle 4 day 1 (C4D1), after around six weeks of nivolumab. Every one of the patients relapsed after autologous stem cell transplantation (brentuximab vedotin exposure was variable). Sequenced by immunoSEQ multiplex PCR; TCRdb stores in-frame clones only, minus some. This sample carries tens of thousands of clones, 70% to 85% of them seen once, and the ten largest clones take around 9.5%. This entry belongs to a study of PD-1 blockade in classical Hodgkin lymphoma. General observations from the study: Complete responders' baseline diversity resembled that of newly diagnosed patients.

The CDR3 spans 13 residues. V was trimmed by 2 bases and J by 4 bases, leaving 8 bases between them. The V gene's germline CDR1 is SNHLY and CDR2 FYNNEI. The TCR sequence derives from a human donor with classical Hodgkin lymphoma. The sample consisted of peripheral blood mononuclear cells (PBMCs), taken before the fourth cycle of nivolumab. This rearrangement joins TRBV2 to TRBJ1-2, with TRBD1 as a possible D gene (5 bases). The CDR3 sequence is CASSEIGTYGYTF. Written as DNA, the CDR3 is TGTGCCAGCAGTGAAATAGGGACCTATGGCTACACCTTC.